This is a list of T cell receptor beta chains from one sample in a study of blood T cells in healthy people across ages. TCRdb independently ran MiXCR on the 5' RACE reads; one entry per CDR3 protein. The data contain under 2,000,000 distinct CDR3 sequences, roughly 52% of them seen just once; the ten biggest clones take up 2% to 2.5%. The sequenced material came from blood. The receptor set was obtained from a woman between 40 and 50 years old in good health. The CDR3 runs from the conserved cysteine through the conserved F or W. The order of the fields is V gene, J gene, D gene, clone size, CDR3 length, CDR3 protein. A D gene is named only where the DNA matches it firmly. Part of the rows lack a size; the others show once, few, many or a class for expanded clones.

v_gene: TRBV6-2/TRBV6-3
j_gene: TRBJ1-5
d_gene: TRBD1
abundance: -
len: 18
CDR3aa: CASSYSIGQDFGNQPQHF

v_gene: TRBV6-5
j_gene: TRBJ1-5
d_gene: TRBD1
abundance: -
len: 14
CDR3aa: CASSYQTGSQPQHF

v_gene: TRBV25-1
j_gene: TRBJ1-2
d_gene: -
abundance: once
len: 13
CDR3aa: CASSASLSYGYTF

v_gene: TRBV4-2
j_gene: TRBJ2-3
d_gene: TRBD2
abundance: -
len: 17
CDR3aa: CASSQAPIAGVTDTQYF

v_gene: TRBV4-3
j_gene: TRBJ1-1
d_gene: -
abundance: few
len: 8
CDR3aa: CASTRAFF

v_gene: TRBV9
j_gene: -
d_gene: -
abundance: -
len: 15
CDR3aa: CASSVALAALYEQYF

v_gene: TRBV7-9
j_gene: TRBJ2-1
d_gene: -
abundance: few
len: 12
CDR3aa: CASSRDGGEQFF

v_gene: TRBV7-3
j_gene: TRBJ2-3
d_gene: -
abundance: few
len: 15
CDR3aa: CASSLRMGGTDTQYF

v_gene: TRBV7-9
j_gene: TRBJ2-5
d_gene: TRBD1
abundance: -
len: 14
CDR3aa: CASSYGQDQETQYF

v_gene: TRBV7-2
j_gene: TRBJ1-4
d_gene: -
abundance: -
len: 13
CDR3aa: CASSLVPNEKLFF

v_gene: TRBV6-2/TRBV6-3
j_gene: TRBJ2-5
d_gene: -
abundance: few
len: 14
CDR3aa: CASSLSQGKETQYF

v_gene: TRBV28
j_gene: TRBJ2-7
d_gene: TRBD1
abundance: few
len: 15
CDR3aa: CASSRRQGGSYEQYF

v_gene: TRBV3-1
j_gene: TRBJ2-1
d_gene: TRBD1
abundance: -
len: 12
CDR3aa: CASSRWTGTQFF

v_gene: TRBV28
j_gene: TRBJ2-1
d_gene: TRBD2
abundance: once
len: 16
CDR3aa: CACSLSGGILGREQFF

v_gene: TRBV6-5
j_gene: TRBJ1-5
d_gene: -
abundance: -
len: 15
CDR3aa: CASSPNGFGNQPQHF

v_gene: TRBV29-1
j_gene: TRBJ2-4
d_gene: -
abundance: -
len: 13
CDR3aa: CSVRGDPTGIQYF

v_gene: TRBV12-3/TRBV12-4
j_gene: TRBJ1-1
d_gene: -
abundance: -
len: 13
CDR3aa: CASSFVDSTEAFF

v_gene: TRBV9
j_gene: TRBJ1-1
d_gene: -
abundance: -
len: 18
CDR3aa: CASSVEDGRLKGNTEAFF

v_gene: TRBV27
j_gene: TRBJ1-2
d_gene: -
abundance: -
len: 13
CDR3aa: CASSLGDSHGYTF

v_gene: TRBV6-2/TRBV6-3
j_gene: TRBJ2-1
d_gene: TRBD2
abundance: few
len: 13
CDR3aa: CASAGDSYNEQFF

v_gene: TRBV6-2/TRBV6-3
j_gene: TRBJ2-3
d_gene: -
abundance: -
len: 21
CDR3aa: CASSTNLGGRDSPFAADTQYF

v_gene: TRBV4-1
j_gene: TRBJ2-4
d_gene: TRBD2
abundance: -
len: 20
CDR3aa: CASSQAGTSGGMVPKNIQYF

v_gene: TRBV27
j_gene: TRBJ2-3
d_gene: TRBD1
abundance: -
len: 13
CDR3aa: CASSTNRGDTQYF

v_gene: TRBV29-1
j_gene: TRBJ2-3
d_gene: -
abundance: few
len: 12
CDR3aa: CSGTTSTDTQYF

v_gene: TRBV3-1
j_gene: TRBJ1-2
d_gene: TRBD1
abundance: -
len: 15
CDR3aa: CASSQAGQVKDGYTF

v_gene: TRBV12-3/TRBV12-4
j_gene: TRBJ1-1
d_gene: -
abundance: -
len: 13
CDR3aa: CASSWGVGTEAFF

v_gene: TRBV5-1
j_gene: TRBJ1-2
d_gene: -
abundance: -
len: 16
CDR3aa: CASSLGLGQTDYGYTF

v_gene: TRBV25-1
j_gene: TRBJ2-5
d_gene: TRBD2
abundance: -
len: 16
CDR3aa: CASRGLLAGGPNEQYF

v_gene: TRBV9
j_gene: TRBJ2-5
d_gene: -
abundance: -
len: 17
CDR3aa: CASSSPLGRTVQETQYF

v_gene: TRBV20-1
j_gene: TRBJ2-3
d_gene: -
abundance: -
len: 13
CDR3aa: CSARDVMTDTQYF

v_gene: TRBV12-3/TRBV12-4
j_gene: TRBJ2-5
d_gene: -
abundance: few
len: 12
CDR3aa: CASSAAGETQYF

v_gene: TRBV6-2/TRBV6-3
j_gene: TRBJ2-1
d_gene: TRBD1
abundance: -
len: 16
CDR3aa: CASSYSPREGGDEQFF

v_gene: TRBV6-5
j_gene: TRBJ2-1
d_gene: TRBD1
abundance: -
len: 13
CDR3aa: CATTGGRYNEQFF

v_gene: TRBV25-1
j_gene: TRBJ1-2
d_gene: -
abundance: few
len: 14
CDR3aa: CASSASGSNYGYTF

v_gene: TRBV5-6
j_gene: TRBJ2-7
d_gene: -
abundance: -
len: 17
CDR3aa: CAGSLGFDREESYEQYF

v_gene: TRBV20-1
j_gene: TRBJ2-5
d_gene: -
abundance: many
len: 13
CDR3aa: CSALRGFGETQYF

v_gene: TRBV12-3/TRBV12-4
j_gene: TRBJ1-1
d_gene: -
abundance: few
len: 13
CDR3aa: CASSWGANTEAFF

v_gene: TRBV4-2
j_gene: TRBJ2-5
d_gene: TRBD1
abundance: -
len: 15
CDR3aa: CASSQNKGQGRAQYF

v_gene: TRBV29-1
j_gene: TRBJ1-2
d_gene: -
abundance: -
len: 14
CDR3aa: CSVEDRDTLYGYTF

v_gene: TRBV2
j_gene: TRBJ1-5
d_gene: -
abundance: once
len: 15
CDR3aa: CASSDSDFSNQPQHF

v_gene: TRBV24-1
j_gene: TRBJ2-1
d_gene: -
abundance: -
len: 13
CDR3aa: CATSDLSGPEQFF

v_gene: TRBV7-2
j_gene: TRBJ2-1
d_gene: -
abundance: -
len: 18
CDR3aa: CASSLAAGTTGGGNEQFF

v_gene: TRBV20-1
j_gene: TRBJ2-5
d_gene: -
abundance: -
len: 15
CDR3aa: CRAAPGSLYQETQYF

v_gene: TRBV28
j_gene: TRBJ2-3
d_gene: TRBD1
abundance: -
len: 15
CDR3aa: CASSPQGAKTDTQYF

v_gene: TRBV6-2/TRBV6-3
j_gene: TRBJ2-1
d_gene: -
abundance: few
len: 14
CDR3aa: CASTPPGVINEQFF

v_gene: TRBV20-1
j_gene: TRBJ2-4
d_gene: -
abundance: -
len: 12
CDR3aa: CSTRRMTDIQYF

v_gene: TRBV10-3
j_gene: TRBJ2-5
d_gene: TRBD2
abundance: -
len: 17
CDR3aa: CAISVGTSGAKKETQYF

v_gene: TRBV28
j_gene: TRBJ2-3
d_gene: -
abundance: -
len: 15
CDR3aa: CASSSQWTTTDTQYF

v_gene: TRBV5-1
j_gene: TRBJ2-5
d_gene: TRBD2
abundance: -
len: 12
CDR3aa: CASSLGAGAQYF

v_gene: TRBV11-1
j_gene: TRBJ2-3
d_gene: TRBD1
abundance: -
len: 16
CDR3aa: CASSSRDRGVKDTQYF